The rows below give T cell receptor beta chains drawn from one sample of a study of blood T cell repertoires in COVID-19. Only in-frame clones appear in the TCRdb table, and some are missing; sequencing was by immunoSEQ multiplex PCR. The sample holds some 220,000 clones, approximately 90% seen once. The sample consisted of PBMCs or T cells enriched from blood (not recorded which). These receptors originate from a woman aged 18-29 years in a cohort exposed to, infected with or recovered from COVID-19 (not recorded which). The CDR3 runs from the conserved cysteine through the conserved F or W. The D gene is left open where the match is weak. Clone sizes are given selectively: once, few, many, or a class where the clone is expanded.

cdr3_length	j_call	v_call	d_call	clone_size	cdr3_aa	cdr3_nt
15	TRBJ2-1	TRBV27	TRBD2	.	CASSSAAGENNEQFF	TGTGCCAGCAGTTCCGCAGCGGGAGAAAACAATGAGCAGTTCTTC
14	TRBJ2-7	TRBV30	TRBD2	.	CAWSFGTSGIEQYF	TGTGCCTGGAGCTTCGGGACTAGCGGGATCGAGCAGTACTTC
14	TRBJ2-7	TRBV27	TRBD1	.	CASSAYRGFYEQYF	TGTGCCAGCAGTGCATACAGGGGTTTCTACGAGCAGTACTTC
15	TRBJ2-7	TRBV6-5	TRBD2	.	CASRGGTSGTYEQYF	TGTGCCAGCAGGGGGGGGACTAGCGGGACCTACGAGCAGTACTTC
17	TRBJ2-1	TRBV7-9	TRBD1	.	CASSLGKRTGSYNEQFF	TGTGCCAGCAGCTTAGGTAAAAGGACAGGGTCCTACAATGAGCAGTTCTTC
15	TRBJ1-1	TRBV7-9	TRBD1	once	CASSVPTGVGTEAFF	TGTGCCAGCAGCGTGCCGACAGGGGTTGGCACTGAAGCTTTCTTT
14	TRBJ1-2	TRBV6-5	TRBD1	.	CASTSGQLSYGYTF	TGTGCCAGCACCTCGGGACAGCTCTCCTATGGCTACACCTTC
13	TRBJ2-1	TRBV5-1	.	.	CASSPPRQDEQFF	TGCGCCAGCAGCCCTCCAAGACAGGATGAGCAGTTCTTC
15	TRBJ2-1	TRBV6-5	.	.	CASSYSEDSPNEQFF	TGTGCCAGCAGTTACTCGGAAGACTCTCCCAATGAGCAGTTCTTC
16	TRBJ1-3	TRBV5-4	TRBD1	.	CASSTRDRGSGNTIYF	TGTGCCAGCAGCACCCGGGACAGGGGTTCTGGAAACACCATATATTTT
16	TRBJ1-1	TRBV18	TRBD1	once	CASSANMGQIDTEAFF	TGTGCCAGCTCAGCGAACATGGGACAGATTGACACTGAAGCTTTCTTT
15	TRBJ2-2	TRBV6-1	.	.	CASSEALTYTGELFF	TGTGCCAGCAGTGAAGCCCTCACTTACACCGGGGAGCTGTTTTTT
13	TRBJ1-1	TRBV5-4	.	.	CASSPGLLPEAFF	TGTGCCAGCAGCCCCGGACTGCTCCCTGAAGCTTTCTTT
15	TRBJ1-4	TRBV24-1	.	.	CATSDSRGTNEKLFF	TGTGCCACCAGTGATTCCAGGGGAACTAATGAAAAACTGTTTTTT
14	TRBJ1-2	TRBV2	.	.	CASSITGSNYGYTF	TGTGCCAGCAGTATAACAGGGTCTAACTATGGCTACACCTTC
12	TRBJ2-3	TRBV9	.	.	CASSPSTDTQYF	TGTGCCAGCAGCCCTAGCACAGATACGCAGTATTTT
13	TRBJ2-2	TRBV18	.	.	CASSPNDRDILTF	TGTGCCAGCTCACCGAATGACCGGGACATTCTAACTTTT
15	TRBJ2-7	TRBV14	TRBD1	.	CASSDVPGTAYEQYF	TGTGCCAGCAGCGATGTCCCCGGGACAGCCTACGAGCAGTACTTC
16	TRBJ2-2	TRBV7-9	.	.	CASSLWATANTGELFF	TGTGCCAGCAGCCTATGGGCCACAGCGAACACCGGGGAGCTGTTTTTT
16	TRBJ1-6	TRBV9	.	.	CASSVDPSVDNSPLHF	TGTGCCAGCAGCGTAGATCCCTCGGTTGATAATTCACCCCTCCACTTT
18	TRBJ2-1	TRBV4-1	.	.	CASSLDSDSRYLYNEQFF	TGCGCCAGCAGCCTCGATAGCGACTCCCGGTATCTCTACAATGAGCAGTTCTTC
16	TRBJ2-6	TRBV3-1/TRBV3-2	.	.	CASSQEVGTGANVLTF	TGTGCCAGCAGCCAAGAAGTCGGGACTGGGGCCAACGTCCTGACTTTC
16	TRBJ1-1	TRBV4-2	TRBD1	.	CASSQAIQGAGTEAFF	TGTGCCAGCAGCCAAGCCATACAGGGGGCAGGCACTGAAGCTTTCTTT
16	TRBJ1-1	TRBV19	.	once	CASSTPPGGLFTEAFF	TGTGCCAGTAGCACGCCTCCGGGAGGGTTGTTCACTGAAGCTTTCTTT
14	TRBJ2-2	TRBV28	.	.	CASRGQPWTGELFF	TGTGCCAGCAGAGGACAACCGTGGACCGGGGAGCTGTTTTTT
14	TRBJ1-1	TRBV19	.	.	CASSMASLNTEAFF	TGTGCCAGTAGTATGGCCTCGCTGAACACTGAAGCTTTCTTT
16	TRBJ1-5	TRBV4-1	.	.	CASSQGQGNSNQPQHF	TGCGCCAGCAGCCAAGGTCAGGGGAATAGCAATCAGCCCCAGCATTTT
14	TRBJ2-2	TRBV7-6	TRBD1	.	CASSSDRETGELFF	TGTGCCAGCAGCTCCGACAGGGAAACCGGGGAGCTGTTTTTT
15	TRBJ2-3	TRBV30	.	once	CAWSADSLSTDTQYF	TGTGCCTGGAGCGCGGACAGTCTGAGCACAGATACGCAGTATTTT
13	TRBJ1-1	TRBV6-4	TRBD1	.	CDPTGVVNTEAFF	TGTGACCCGACAGGGGTAGTTAACACTGAAGCTTTCTTT
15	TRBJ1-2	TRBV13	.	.	CASSMGLGGNYGYTF	TGTGCCAGCAGCATGGGCTTGGGGGGGAACTATGGCTACACCTTC
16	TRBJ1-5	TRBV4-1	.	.	CASSQVPRELNQPQHF	TGCGCCAGCAGCCAAGTACCCCGGGAGCTCAATCAGCCCCAGCATTTT
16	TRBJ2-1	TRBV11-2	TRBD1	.	CASSLDRDRGTNEQFF	TGTGCCAGCAGCTTGGACCGGGACAGGGGAACCAATGAGCAGTTCTTC
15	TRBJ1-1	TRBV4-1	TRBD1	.	CASSQFGQGITEAFF	TGCGCCAGCAGCCAGTTCGGACAGGGGATCACTGAAGCTTTCTTT
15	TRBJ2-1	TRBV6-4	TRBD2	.	CASSPSTSGDNEQFF	TGTGCCAGCAGTCCCTCCACTAGCGGAGACAATGAGCAGTTCTTC
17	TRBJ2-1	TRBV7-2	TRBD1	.	CASSLAPAGGAYNEQFF	TGTGCCAGCAGCTTAGCCCCGGCAGGGGGCGCGTACAATGAGCAGTTCTTC
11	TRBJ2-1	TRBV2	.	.	CASSEYGEQFF	TGTGCCAGCAGTGAATACGGTGAGCAGTTCTTC
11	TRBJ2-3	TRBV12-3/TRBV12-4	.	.	CASSFSGTQYF	TGTGCCAGCAGTTTTAGTGGTACGCAGTATTTT
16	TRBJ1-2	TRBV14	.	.	CASSLIAGIGNYGYTF	TGTGCCAGCAGCCTTATAGCAGGGATAGGAAACTATGGCTACACCTTC
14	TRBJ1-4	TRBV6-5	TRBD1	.	CASAAGGSNEKLFF	TGTGCCAGCGCGGCAGGGGGAAGTAATGAAAAACTGTTTTTT
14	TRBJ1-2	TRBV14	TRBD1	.	CASSQDRGHYGYTF	TGTGCCAGCAGCCAAGATAGGGGGCACTATGGCTACACCTTC
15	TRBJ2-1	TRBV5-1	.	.	CASSLGLTFYNEQFF	TGCGCCAGCAGCTTGGGACTAACATTCTACAATGAGCAGTTCTTC
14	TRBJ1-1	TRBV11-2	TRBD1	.	CASSLDRGSTEAFF	TGTGCCAGCAGCTTAGACAGGGGGAGCACTGAAGCTTTCTTT
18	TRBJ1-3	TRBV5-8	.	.	CASSLRRGQSFSGNTIYF	TGTGCCAGCAGCTTGAGGCGTGGACAGAGCTTCTCTGGAAACACCATATATTTT
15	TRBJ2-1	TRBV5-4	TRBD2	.	CASSALAGGYNEQFF	TGTGCCAGCAGCGCCCTAGCGGGGGGCTACAATGAGCAGTTCTTC